Following are 8 T cell receptor beta chains from one sample sequenced in a study of blood T cell repertoires in COVID-19. Libraries were prepared by immunoSEQ multiplex PCR; TCRdb keeps only in-frame clonotypes and omits some of them. The top ten hold over 9% of the sample, which has hundreds of thousands of clones, about 90% seen once. Sequencing input: PBMCs or T cells enriched from blood (not recorded which). These receptors originate from a woman in her twenties or thirties who had recovered from COVID-19.

The chain links TRBV9 to TRBJ2-1, with a tentative D call TRBD2 (6 bases). This CDR3 spans 15 amino acids. Trimming removed 3 bases from V and 6 bases from J, with 16 bases in between. The germline V gene has CDR1 SGDLS and CDR2 YYNGEE. The CDR3 is CASSAGGRRPNEQFF. CDR3 sequence (DNA): TGTGCCAGCAGCGCAGGTGGGAGGAGGCCCAATGAGCAGTTCTTC.

J is TRBJ2-7 and V is TRBV18, with 10 bases aligning to TRBD1. This CDR3 has 13 residues. The germline V gene encodes CDR1 KGHSH and CDR2 LQKENI. J lost 5 bases, V lost 3 bases, and 1 base had no gene match. CDR3 DNA sequence: TGTGCCAGCTCACCTGGGACAGGGGACGAGCAGTACTTC. This encodes CASSPGTGDEQYF.

The rearrangement uses TRBV15 and TRBJ2-2; D gene uncertain. The germline V and J ends were trimmed by 7 bases and 5 bases, with 8 bases remaining between them. From germline, CDR1 is LNHNV and CDR2 YYDKDF (reference sequence). The CDR3 totals 12 residues. CDR3 region: CATMERTGELFF. CDR3 bases: TGTGCCACCATGGAGAGAACCGGGGAGCTGTTTTTT.

The chain recombines TRBV18 with TRBJ1-5; 7 bases line up with TRBD1. The J segment lost 5 bases and the V segment lost 0 bases, leaving 4 bases of the junction unmatched. Germline CDR1 reads KGHSH; CDR2 reads LQKENI. The CDR3 runs to 15 residues. DNA of the CDR3: TGTGCCAGCTCACCACCCGGGACAGCCGATCAGCCCCAGCATTTT. This codes for CASSPPGTADQPQHF.

The V call is TRBV27, the J call TRBJ1-5; D perhaps matches TRBD1 (5 bases). V shed 4 bases and J shed 9 bases, with 7 bases lying between them. CDR3 length: 11 residues. Germline CDR1 MNHEY, CDR2 SMNVEV (reference sequence). CDR3: CASSSGGPQHF. The CDR3 DNA sequence: TGTGCCAGCAGTTCGGGGGGGCCCCAGCATTTT.

V usage is TRBV7-2 and J usage is TRBJ2-3; 10 nucleotides agree with TRBD2. Germline V gene lookup returns CDR1 SGHTA and CDR2 FQGNSA. This CDR3 is built from 17 residues. V trimming: 0 bases; J trimming: 0 bases; junction bases outside the gene matches: 3. The CDR3: CASSLAGLARSTDTQYF. The CDR3 region has the DNA TGTGCCAGCAGCTTAGCGGGACTAGCGCGAAGCACAGATACGCAGTATTTT.

The chain couples TRBV5-1 to TRBJ2-1; 9 nucleotides match TRBD2. The V segment lost 8 bases and the J segment 4 bases; nucleotides outside the gene matches: 7. The CDR3 runs to 14 residues. Germline V lookup: CDR1 SGHRS, CDR2 YFSETQ. DNA for the CDR3: TGCGCCAGTAGAAGGACTAGCGCGTACAATGAGCAGTTCTTC. It translates to CASRRTSAYNEQFF.

The chain uses TRBV9 and TRBJ1-6, with a weak D call TRBD1 (5 bases). Trimming pared 1 base from V and 8 bases from J, leaving 13 bases between. Germline V CDR1 and CDR2: SGDLS, YYNGEE. The CDR3 has 15 residues. This chain's CDR3 is CASSVRTGSHSPLHF. The CDR3 DNA is TGTGCCAGCAGCGTAAGAACAGGTTCCCATTCACCCCTCCACTTT. Full variable domain (rest looked up from reference TRBV9 and TRBJ1-6): DSGVTQTPKHLITATGQRVTLRCSPRSGDLSVYWYQQSLDQGLQFLIQYYNGEERAKGNILERFSAQQFPDLHSELNLSSLELGDSALYFCASSVRTGSHSPLHFGNGTRLTVT.